Listed below are T cell receptor beta chains from one sample, sequenced in a study of graft-versus-host responses after intestinal transplantation. No antigen is known for these receptors. Measured with immunoSEQ multiplex PCR; TCRdb has only the in-frame clones, and not every one. The repertoire holds approximately 99,000 clones, just under 95% seen once, with approximately 0.064% in the top ten. Sequenced material: unstimulated CD8+ T cells sorted from spleen or lymph node cells, taken before transplant. These receptors originate from a human donor who was the organ donor for an intestinal transplant. Both conserved end residues are part of each CDR3. The D gene is left open where the match is weak.

>.|TRBV2|TRBJ2-5
CASSELPGEETQYF
>TRBD1|TRBV30|TRBJ1-1
CAWSSGTESLGTEAFF
>.|TRBV10-3|TRBJ2-3
CAIRVRRYTDTQYF
>.|TRBV27|TRBJ2-6
CASSLMASGANVLTF
>.|TRBV4-1|TRBJ2-7
CASSQSTRYEQYF
>.|TRBV25-1|TRBJ1-1
CASSGAGIRWTEAFF
>.|TRBV4-1|TRBJ1-3
CASSHPHKGQARDGNTIYF
>.|TRBV1|TRBJ1-1
CTSSQNFRVLRNTEAFF
>.|TRBV9|TRBJ2-5
CASSVSGGAGETQYF
>TRBD2|TRBV7-8|TRBJ2-7
CASSSTPSGSYEQYF
>TRBD2|TRBV6-1|TRBJ2-2
CASNAGEVGELFF
>TRBD1|TRBV7-9|TRBJ1-4
CASSKTGTGANEKLFF
>TRBD1|TRBV5-5|TRBJ1-2
CASSVYTTGFNYGYTF
>TRBD1|TRBV29-1|TRBJ1-2
CSVFFPFTGGYYGYTF
>TRBD1|TRBV28|TRBJ2-5
CASSLYLGSGGQETQYF
>TRBD2|TRBV4-2|TRBJ2-3
CASSPGLADTDTQYF
>.|TRBV19|TRBJ1-1
CASSIGRTGNTEAFF
>TRBD2|TRBV5-4|TRBJ2-2
CASSLGTSRSGELFF
>.|TRBV19|TRBJ1-2
CASLNRDFWYGYTF
>.|TRBV11-3|TRBJ1-2
CASSLAAVGYGYTF
>.|TRBV7-9|TRBJ1-4
CASSLRDNEKLFF
>TRBD2|TRBV6-1|TRBJ2-7
CASKWRERDEQYF
>.|TRBV5-1|TRBJ2-1
CASSLIGRRMTDEQFF